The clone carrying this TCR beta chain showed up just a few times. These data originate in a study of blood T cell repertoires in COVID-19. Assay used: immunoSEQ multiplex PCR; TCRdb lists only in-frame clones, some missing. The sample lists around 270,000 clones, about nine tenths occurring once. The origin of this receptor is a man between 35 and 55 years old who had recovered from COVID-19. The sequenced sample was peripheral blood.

The CDR3 DNA reads TGTGCCAGCAGGGGACAGGGAGGAAACACCATATATTTT. Amino acids: CASRGQGGNTIYF. This chain joins TRBV25-1 and TRBJ1-3; 9 bases line up with TRBD1. Losses at the gene ends were 6 bases for V and 4 bases for J; bases not matched to a gene: 1. The CDR3 runs to 13 residues. CDR1 and CDR2 from the germline V gene are MGHDK and SYGVNS.